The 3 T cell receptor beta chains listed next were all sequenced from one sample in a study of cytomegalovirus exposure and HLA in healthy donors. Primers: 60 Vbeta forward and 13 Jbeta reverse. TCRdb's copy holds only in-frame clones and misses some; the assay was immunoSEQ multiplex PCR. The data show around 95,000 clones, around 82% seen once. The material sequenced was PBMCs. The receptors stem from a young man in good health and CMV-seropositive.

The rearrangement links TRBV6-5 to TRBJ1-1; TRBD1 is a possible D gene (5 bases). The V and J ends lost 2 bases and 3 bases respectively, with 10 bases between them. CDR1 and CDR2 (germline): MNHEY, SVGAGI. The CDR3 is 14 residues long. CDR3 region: CASSYQGPYTEAFF. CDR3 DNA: TGTGCCAGCAGTTACCAGGGCCCTTACACTGAAGCTTTCTTT.

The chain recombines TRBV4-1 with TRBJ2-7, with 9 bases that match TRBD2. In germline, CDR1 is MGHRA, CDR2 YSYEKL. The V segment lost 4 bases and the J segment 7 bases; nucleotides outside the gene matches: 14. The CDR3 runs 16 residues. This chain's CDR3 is CASSPTLAGEGVEQYF. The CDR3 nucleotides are TGCGCCAGCAGCCCCACCTTAGCGGGAGAGGGTGTGGAGCAGTACTTC.

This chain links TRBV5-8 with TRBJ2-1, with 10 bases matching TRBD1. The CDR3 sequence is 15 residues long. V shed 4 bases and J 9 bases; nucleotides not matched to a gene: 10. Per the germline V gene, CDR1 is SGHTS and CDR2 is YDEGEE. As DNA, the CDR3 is TGTGCCAGCAGCAGACGGGACAGGGGATATAGTGAGCAGTTCTTC. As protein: CASSRRDRGYSEQFF.